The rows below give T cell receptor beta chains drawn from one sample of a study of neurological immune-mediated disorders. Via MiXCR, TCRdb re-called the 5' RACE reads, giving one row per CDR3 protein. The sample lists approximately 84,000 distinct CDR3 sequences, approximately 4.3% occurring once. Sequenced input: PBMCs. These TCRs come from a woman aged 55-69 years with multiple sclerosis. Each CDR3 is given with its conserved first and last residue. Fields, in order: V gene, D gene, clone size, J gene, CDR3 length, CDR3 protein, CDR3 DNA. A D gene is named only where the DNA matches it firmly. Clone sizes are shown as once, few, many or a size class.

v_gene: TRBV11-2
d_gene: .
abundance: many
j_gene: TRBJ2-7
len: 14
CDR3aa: CASIPSSSSYEQYF
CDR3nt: TGTGCCAGCATCCCTTCCTCGAGCTCCTACGAGCAGTACTTC

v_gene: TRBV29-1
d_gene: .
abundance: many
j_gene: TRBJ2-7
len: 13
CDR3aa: CSVELQGYDEQYF
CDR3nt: TGCAGCGTTGAGCTACAGGGTTACGACGAGCAGTACTTC

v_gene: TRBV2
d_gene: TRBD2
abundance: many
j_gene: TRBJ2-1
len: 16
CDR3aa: CAQAGGPPISYNEQFF
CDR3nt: TGTGCCCAAGCGGGGGGCCCCCCCATCTCCTACAATGAGCAGTTCTTC

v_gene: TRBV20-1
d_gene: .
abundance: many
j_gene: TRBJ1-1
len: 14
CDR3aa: CSARDIGVNTEAFF
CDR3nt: TGCAGTGCGAGGGACATAGGAGTCAACACTGAAGCTTTCTTT

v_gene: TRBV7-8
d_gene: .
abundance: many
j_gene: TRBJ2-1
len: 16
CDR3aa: CASSLAQLPSYNEQFF
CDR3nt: TGTGCCAGCAGCTTAGCACAGCTTCCTTCCTACAATGAGCAGTTCTTC

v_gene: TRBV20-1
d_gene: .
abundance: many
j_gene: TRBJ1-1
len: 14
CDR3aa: CSARSWTVNTEAFF
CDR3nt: TGCAGTGCTAGATCGTGGACGGTGAACACTGAAGCTTTCTTT

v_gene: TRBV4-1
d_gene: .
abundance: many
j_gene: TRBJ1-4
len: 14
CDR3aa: CASSQDSFDEKLFF
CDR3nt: TGCGCCAGCAGCCAAGATAGCTTCGATGAAAAACTGTTTTTT

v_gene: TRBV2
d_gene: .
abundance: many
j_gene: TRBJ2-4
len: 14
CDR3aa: CASRDFEGKNIQYF
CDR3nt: TGTGCCAGCAGGGATTTTGAGGGCAAAAACATTCAGTACTTC

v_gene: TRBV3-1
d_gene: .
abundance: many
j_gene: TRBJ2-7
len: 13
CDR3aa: CASSQGPSYEQYF
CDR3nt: TGTGCCAGCAGCCAAGGACCCTCCTACGAGCAGTACTTC

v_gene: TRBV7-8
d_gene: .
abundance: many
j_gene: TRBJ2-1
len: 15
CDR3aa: CASSVGPASHNEQFF
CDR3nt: TGTGCCAGCAGCGTAGGTCCCGCGAGCCACAATGAGCAGTTCTTC

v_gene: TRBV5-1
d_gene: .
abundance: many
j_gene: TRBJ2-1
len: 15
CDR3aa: CASSRDRLPGYEQFF
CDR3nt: TGCGCCAGCAGCCGGGACCGCTTACCGGGGTATGAGCAGTTCTTC

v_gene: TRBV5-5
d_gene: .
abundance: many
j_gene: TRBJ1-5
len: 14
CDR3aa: CASSLTPGYQPQHF
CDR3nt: TGTGCCAGCAGCTTGACGCCCGGGTATCAGCCCCAGCATTTT